The 16 T cell receptor beta chains given below trace back to one sample, sequenced in a study of T cell clones after liver transplantation. The repertoire was sequenced with immunoSEQ multiplex PCR; TCRdb's copy has only in-frame clones and lacks some. The data contain tens of thousands of clones, 80% of them seen just once; the ten biggest clones take up approximately 0.8%. The material sequenced was CD4+ T cells from blood, taken 12 months after liver transplant. The receptors here all came from a human patient who received a liver transplant. Some T cells may be supplied by the graft donor.

V is TRBV7-2 and J is TRBJ1-6; D is unresolved. The CDR3 is 12 amino acids. Trimming removed 3 bases from V and 7 bases from J, with 4 bases in between. The germline V gene has CDR1 SGHTA and CDR2 FQGNSA. The CDR3 is CASSLTNSPLHF. The CDR3 nucleotides read TGTGCCAGCAGCTTGACCAATTCACCCCTCCACTTT.

This clone was detected a few times. The CDR3 bases are TGTGCCAGCAGGGGTCAAACGCTCTACGAGCAGTACTTC. It codes for CASRGQTLYEQYF. V is TRBV27 and J is TRBJ2-7; D unresolved. Germline values: CDR1 MNHEY, CDR2 SMNVEV (reference sequence). The CDR3 is made up of 13 amino acids. V was trimmed by 6 bases and J by 3 bases, leaving 12 bases between them.

Worth noting for this clone: The identical CDR3 is also encoded by other nucleotide sequences in the sample. The J gene is TRBJ2-2, the V gene TRBV6-5, with unresolved D. The CDR3 covers 11 residues. Deletions cut 6 bases from V and 8 bases from J, with 7 bases between. The V gene's germline CDR1 is MNHEY and CDR2 SVGAGI. CDR3 nucleotide sequence: TGTGCCAGCAGCTCGACAGGGGAGCTGTTTTTT. Its protein product is CASSSTGELFF.

This chain connects TRBV7-3 to TRBJ2-3; D is unclear. Trimming cost V 4 bases and J 0 bases, with 8 bases left between them. The CDR3 covers 14 residues. Looked up from germline, CDR1 is SGHTA and CDR2 is FQGTGA. This chain's CDR3 is CASSSAVSTDTQYF. The CDR3 DNA follows: TGTGCCAGCAGCTCCGCAGTGAGCACAGATACGCAGTATTTT.

In DNA, the CDR3 is TGTGCCAGCACCCCGGGGGAGTACAATGAGCAGTTCTTC. The encoded protein is CASTPGEYNEQFF. The chain carries TRBV2 and TRBJ2-1, with D perhaps TRBD2 (6 bases). Germline CDR1 reads SNHLY; CDR2 reads FYNNEI. This CDR3 region has 13 residues. V lost 7 bases and J lost 4, with 11 bases in between. Variable domain in full (rest from reference TRBV2 and TRBJ2-1): EPEVTQTPSHQVTQMGQEVILRCVPISNHLYFYWYRQILGQKVEFLVSFYNNEISEKSEIFDDQFSVERPDGSNFTLKIRSTKLEDSAMYFCASTPGEYNEQFFGPGTRLTVL.

V is TRBV18 and J is TRBJ2-5, with D perhaps TRBD2 (5 bases). The CDR3 is made up of 13 amino acids. Germline V gives CDR1 KGHSH, CDR2 LQKENI. V lost 3 bases to trimming and J lost 5 bases, with 10 bases between them. CDR3 nucleotide sequence: TGTGCCAGCTCACCTCGGAGGATGGAGACCCAGTACTTC. Amino acid sequence: CASSPRRMETQYF.

This clone was seen a handful of times. J is TRBJ1-2 and V is TRBV15, with D tentatively TRBD1 (6 bases). V was trimmed by 0 bases and J by 4 bases, leaving 9 bases between them. The CDR3 is 14 residues long. Germline V gene data show CDR1 as LNHNV and CDR2 as YYDKDF (reference sequence). CDR3 sequence (DNA): TGTGCCACCAGCAGAGATAGGACAGCCTATGGCTACACCTTC. Translation gives CATSRDRTAYGYTF.

The chain joins TRBV5-5 to TRBJ2-2; tentative D call: TRBD2 (6 bases). Deletions cut 4 bases from V and 9 bases from J, with 10 bases between. The CDR3 is 12 residues long. CDR1 SGHKS and CDR2 YYEKEE come from the germline V gene (reference sequence). The CDR3 protein is CASSLRGWELFF. The CDR3 DNA sequence: TGTGCCAGCAGCCTTCGGGGGTGGGAGCTGTTTTTT.

The chain employs TRBV7-2 and TRBJ1-2; unclear D gene. Germline CDR1 SGHTA, CDR2 FQGNSA. The CDR3 runs to 18 residues. V was pared by 5 bases and J by 4 bases, with 26 bases between. CDR3 sequence reads: CASSQLGRRGGISYGYTF. CDR3 nucleotide sequence: TGTGCCAGCAGCCAGTTAGGGCGACGGGGAGGGATATCCTATGGCTACACCTTC.

On this clone itself: The same CDR3 can be traced to other DNA sequences in this sample. The chain joins TRBV4-1 to TRBJ2-7; TRBD2 aligns across 8 bases. V lost 0 bases and J lost 3; bases outside the gene matches: 4. CDR3 length equals 15 residues. Germline loops: CDR1 MGHRA, CDR2 YSYEKL. This CDR3 is CASSQDRLAGYEQYF. The DNA of the CDR3 is TGCGCCAGCAGCCAAGATCGTCTAGCGGGCTACGAGCAGTACTTC.

The chain combines TRBV7-3 with TRBJ2-1; 7 bases align to TRBD2. Germline CDR1 reads SGHTA; CDR2 reads FQGTGA. The CDR3 length is 15 residues. After removal of 2 bases from V and 8 bases from J, the junction contained 9 bases not matched to a gene. The CDR3 coding sequence is TGTGCCAGCAGCTTAGGGCTAGCGGTTCTGGATGAGCAGTTCTTC. This gives the protein CASSLGLAVLDEQFF.

This clone has a single count. J is TRBJ1-1 and V is TRBV6-1; 8 nucleotides align to TRBD1. From germline, CDR1 is MNHNS and CDR2 SASEGT. The length of the CDR3 is 15 residues. V was clipped by 3 bases and J by 4 bases; unmatched bases: 7. The CDR3 region has the DNA TGTGCCAGCAGTGACCTAACGACAGGGGCCACTGAAGCTTTCTTT. Translating gives CASSDLTTGATEAFF.

V usage is TRBV4-1 and J usage is TRBJ2-2, with 10 bases that match TRBD2. Germline-derived CDR1 and CDR2 are MGHRA and YSYEKL. The trim removed 2 bases at V and 5 bases at J, leaving 5 bases unmatched. The CDR3 extends over 16 amino acids. In DNA form, the CDR3 reads TGCGCCAGCAGCCAAATTGGACTAGCGGATACCGGGGAGCTGTTTTTT. The encoded protein is CASSQIGLADTGELFF.

The V gene is TRBV7-3, the J gene TRBJ2-2; D might be TRBD1 or TRBD2, each matching 6 bases. The CDR3 sequence is 16 residues long. Deletions cut 5 bases from V and 2 bases from J, with 15 bases between. The V gene's germline CDR1 is SGHTA and CDR2 FQGTGA. CDR3 coding DNA: TGTGCCAGCAGCCGTACGGCGGGGACAAACACCGGGGAGCTGTTTTTT. It translates to CASSRTAGTNTGELFF.

The chain uses TRBV9 and TRBJ2-3; 11 bases map to TRBD2. The CDR3 is made up of 19 amino acids. Germline assignment: CDR1 SGDLS and CDR2 YYNGEE. V was clipped by 5 bases and J by 2 bases; unmatched bases: 16. CDR3 nucleotides: TGTGCCAGCAGTGGGACTTTTAGCGGGAGGGCCTGGCTCACAGATACGCAGTATTTT. Translation gives CASSGTFSGRAWLTDTQYF.

This chain links TRBV28 with TRBJ2-7, with D perhaps TRBD1 or TRBD2 (5 bases each). V lost 6 bases and J 7 bases, leaving 22 bases between the germline ends. The germline V gene encodes CDR1 MDHEN and CDR2 SYDVKM. The CDR3 is made up of 15 amino acids. This chain's CDR3 is CASSVRGPGRREQYF. CDR3 sequence (DNA): TGTGCCAGCAGCGTAAGGGGACCAGGCCGGCGGGAGCAGTACTTC. The complete variable domain, with remaining parts taken from reference TRBV28 and TRBJ2-7, reads DVKVTQSSRYLVKRTGEKVFLECVQDMDHENMFWYRQDPGLGLRLIYFSYDVKMKEKGDIPEGYSVSREKKERFSLILESASTNQTSMYLCASSVRGPGRREQYFGPGTRLTVT.